The present T cell receptor (beta chain) was sequenced within a study of cytomegalovirus exposure and HLA in healthy donors. General study results and limits: For TCR beta chains, V- and J-gene trimming was later linked to a missense DCLRE1C variant. Generally TCR sequences proved uncommon, though certain public TCRs appeared in numerous donors.

In regard to this clone: Its target is unknown.

The PCR was carried out with 60 Vbeta primers and 13 Jbeta primers. Here immunoSEQ multiplex PCR was the method, and the copy in TCRdb shows in-frame clones only, minus some. Among roughly 200,000 clones listed, more than 9.5% were seen once. Sequencing input: PBMCs. This clonotype was sampled from a man aged 45-60 years in good health and CMV-seropositive.

CDR3 region: CASSLDDYEKLFF. CDR3 sequence (DNA): TGCGCCAGCAGCTTGGACGACTATGAAAAACTGTTTTTT. The genes are TRBV5-1 and TRBJ1-4; no definite D call. Germline CDR1 and CDR2: SGHRS and YFSETQ. Between the trimmed V and J ends, which lost 0 bases and 6 bases, there was a span of 6 bases. This CDR3 has 13 residues. The variable domain in full, completed from reference TRBV5-1 and TRBJ1-4, reads KAGVTQTPRYLIKTRGQQVTLSCSPISGHRSVSWYQQTPGQGLQFLFEYFSETQRNKGNFPGRFSGRQFSNSRSEMNVSTLELGDSALYLCASSLDDYEKLFFGSGTQLSVL.